These 8 T cell receptor beta chains came from one sample sequenced in a study of CD8 T cells in ankylosing spondylitis. Overall study findings and caveats: Typical of ankylosing spondylitis blood, it appeared, was a TCR beta motif of eight highly homologous variants.

These receptors are not linked to any known antigen. TCRdb recomputed calls from the 5' RACE reads with MiXCR, one row per CDR3 protein. There are under 850,000 distinct CDR3 sequences in the sample; about 20% occur only once, and approximately 18% lies in the top ten. Source material: blood, either unsorted or a sorted T cell fraction (not recorded which). These receptor sequences come from a male donor with ankylosing spondylitis.

This clonotype was seen a few times. The chain combines TRBV12-3 or TRBV12-4 with TRBJ1-2; D gene unclear. Trimming removed 6 bases at V and 2 bases at J, with 10 bases between. This CDR3 contains 13 residues. This chain's CDR3 is CASSTTVNYGYTF. DNA for the CDR3: TGTGCCAGCAGCACAACAGTGAACTATGGCTACACCTTC.

This clonotype occurred a few times. The genes are TRBV5-1 and TRBJ2-5; TRBD2 agrees at 7 bases. CDR3 length: 14 amino acids. The V gene's germline CDR1 is SGHRS and CDR2 YFSETQ. With V trimmed by 8 bases and J by 1 base, 8 bases remained unmatched. The CDR3, as DNA: TGCGCCAGTCACCGAGCGGGACTCCAAGAGACCCAGTACTTC. It codes for CASHRAGLQETQYF.

This clonotype was counted between two and nine times. This chain joins TRBV29-1 and TRBJ1-1; D not resolved. The CDR3 runs to 10 residues. Looked up from germline, CDR1 is SQVTM and CDR2 is ANQGSEA. V was clipped by 7 bases and J by 1 base, with 4 bases between them. The CDR3: CSGGNTEAFF. CDR3 DNA sequence: TGCAGCGGGGGGAACACTGAAGCTTTCTTT.

The table lists this clonotype with a few counts. The chain has TRBV27 and TRBJ2-3; perhaps TRBD2 as D (6 bases). Looked up from germline, CDR1 is MNHEY and CDR2 is SMNVEV (reference sequence). The CDR3 runs to 15 residues. Trimming removed 3 bases from V and 4 bases from J, with 14 bases in between. Written as DNA, the CDR3 is TGTGCCAGCAGTTTGTTGCCTTGGGGGGCAGATACGCAGTATTTT. Translation: CASSLLPWGADTQYF.

This chain uses TRBV5-1 with TRBJ1-2; no firm D call. V was clipped by 8 bases and J by 0 bases, with 5 bases between them. The germline gives CDR1 SGHRS, CDR2 YFSETQ. This CDR3 has 11 amino acids. The CDR3 DNA is TGCGCCAGTGGCCCTAACTATGGCTACACCTTC. Amino acids: CASGPNYGYTF.

V gene TRBV20-1 combines with J gene TRBJ2-7; D call uncertain. Trimming took 0 bases from V and 3 from J, leaving 9 bases between them. The CDR3 totals 13 residues. CDR1 DFQATT and CDR2 SNEGSKA come from the germline V gene (reference sequence). CDR3 protein: CSARDLGNYEQYF. CDR3 nucleotides: TGCAGTGCTAGAGATCTGGGAAACTACGAGCAGTACTTC.

This clonotype was picked up a small number of times. J is TRBJ2-3 and V is TRBV5-1; no clear D. V was cut by 4 bases and J by 2 bases, with 8 bases left in between. The CDR3 runs 13 residues. The germline gives CDR1 SGHRS, CDR2 YFSETQ. The chain's CDR3 is CASSTQITDTQYF. CDR3 nucleotides: TGCGCCAGCAGCACGCAGATCACAGATACGCAGTATTTT. Looking up the rest from reference TRBV5-1 and TRBJ2-3 gives the full variable domain: KAGVTQTPRYLIKTRGQQVTLSCSPISGHRSVSWYQQTPGQGLQFLFEYFSETQRNKGNFPGRFSGRQFSNSRSEMNVSTLELGDSALYLCASSTQITDTQYFGPGTRLTVL.

This clonotype came up a few times. J is TRBJ2-3 and V is TRBV29-1; D may match TRBD1 or TRBD2 (5 bases each). The ends were cut back, 1 base at V and 4 bases at J, with 12 bases in the middle. From germline, CDR1 is SQVTM and CDR2 ANQGSEA. The CDR3 contains 14 residues. CDR3: CSVEGDLGADTQYF. For the CDR3, the DNA is TGCAGCGTTGAAGGGGACCTTGGGGCAGATACGCAGTATTTT.